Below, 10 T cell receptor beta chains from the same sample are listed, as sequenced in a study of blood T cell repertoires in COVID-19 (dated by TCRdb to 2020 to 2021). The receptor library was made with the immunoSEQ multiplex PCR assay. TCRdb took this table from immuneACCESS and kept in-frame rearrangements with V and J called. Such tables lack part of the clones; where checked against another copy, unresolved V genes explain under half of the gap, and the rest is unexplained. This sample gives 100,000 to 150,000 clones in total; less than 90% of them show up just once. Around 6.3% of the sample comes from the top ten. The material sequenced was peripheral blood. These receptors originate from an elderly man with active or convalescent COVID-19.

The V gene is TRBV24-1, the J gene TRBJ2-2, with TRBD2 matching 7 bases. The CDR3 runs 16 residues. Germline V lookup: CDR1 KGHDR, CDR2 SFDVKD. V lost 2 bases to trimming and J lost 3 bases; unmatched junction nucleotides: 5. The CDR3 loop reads CATSDSAGTHTGELFF. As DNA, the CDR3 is TGTGCCACCAGTGATTCAGCGGGGACTCACACCGGGGAGCTGTTTTTT.

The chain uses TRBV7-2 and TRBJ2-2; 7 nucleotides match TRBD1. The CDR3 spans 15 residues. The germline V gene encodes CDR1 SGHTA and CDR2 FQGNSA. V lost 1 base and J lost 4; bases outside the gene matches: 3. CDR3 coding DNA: TGTGCCAGCAGCTTAGTGGGACAGACCACCGGGGAGCTGTTTTTT. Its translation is CASSLVGQTTGELFF.

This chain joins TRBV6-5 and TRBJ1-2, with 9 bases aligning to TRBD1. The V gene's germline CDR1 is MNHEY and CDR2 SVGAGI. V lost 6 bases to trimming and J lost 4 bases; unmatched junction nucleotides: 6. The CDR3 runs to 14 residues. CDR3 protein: CASREPGQGYGYTF. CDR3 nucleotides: TGTGCCAGCAGGGAGCCGGGACAGGGCTATGGCTACACCTTC.

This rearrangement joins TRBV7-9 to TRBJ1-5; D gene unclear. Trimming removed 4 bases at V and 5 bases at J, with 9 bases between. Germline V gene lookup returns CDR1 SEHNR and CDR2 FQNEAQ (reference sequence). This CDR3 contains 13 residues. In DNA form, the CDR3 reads TGTGCCAGCAGCTACGGGATAGATCAGCCCCAGCATTTT. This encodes CASSYGIDQPQHF.

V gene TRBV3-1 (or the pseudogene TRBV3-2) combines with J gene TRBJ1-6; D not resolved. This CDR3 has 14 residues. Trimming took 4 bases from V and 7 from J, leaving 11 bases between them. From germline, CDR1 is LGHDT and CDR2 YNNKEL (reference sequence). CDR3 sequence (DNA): TGTGCCAGCAGCCCTTCGGGGAGCAATTCACCCCTCCACTTT. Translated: CASSPSGSNSPLHF.

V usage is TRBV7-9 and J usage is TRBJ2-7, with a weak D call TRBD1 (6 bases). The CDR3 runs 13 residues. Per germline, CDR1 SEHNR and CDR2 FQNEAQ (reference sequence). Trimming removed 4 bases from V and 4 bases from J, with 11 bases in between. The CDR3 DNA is TGTGCCAGCAGCTCACCCGGACAGTACGAGCAGTACTTC. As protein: CASSSPGQYEQYF.

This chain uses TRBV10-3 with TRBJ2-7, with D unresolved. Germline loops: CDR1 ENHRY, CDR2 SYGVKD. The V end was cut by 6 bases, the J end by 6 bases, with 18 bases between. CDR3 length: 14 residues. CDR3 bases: TGTGCCATCAGCTCGCTGGCTGAGACGGGCGAGCAGTACTTC. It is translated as CAISSLAETGEQYF.

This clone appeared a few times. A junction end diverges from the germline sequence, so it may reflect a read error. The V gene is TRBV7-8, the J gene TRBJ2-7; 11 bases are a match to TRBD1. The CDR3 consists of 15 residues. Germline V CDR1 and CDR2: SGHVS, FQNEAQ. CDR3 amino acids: CASSLAGGTGGITPF. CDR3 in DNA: TGTGCCAGCAGCTTAGCGGGGGGGACAGGGGGTATAACCCCCTTC.

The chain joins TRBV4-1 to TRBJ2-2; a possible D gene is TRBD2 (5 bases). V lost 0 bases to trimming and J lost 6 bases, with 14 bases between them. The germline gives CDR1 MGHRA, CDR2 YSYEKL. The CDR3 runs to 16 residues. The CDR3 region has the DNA TGCGCCAGCAGCCAAGATCCCGTGGGAGTATCCGGGGAGCTGTTTTTT. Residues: CASSQDPVGVSGELFF.

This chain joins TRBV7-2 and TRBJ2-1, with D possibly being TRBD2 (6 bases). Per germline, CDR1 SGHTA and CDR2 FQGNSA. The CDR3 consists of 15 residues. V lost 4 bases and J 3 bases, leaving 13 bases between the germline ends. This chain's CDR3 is CASSSRGGIYNEQFF. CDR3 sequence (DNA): TGTGCCAGCAGCTCTCGTGGGGGGATCTACAATGAGCAGTTCTTC.